This entry lists 23 T cell receptor beta chains sequenced from one sample in a study of T cell changes during pregnancy in multiple sclerosis. Some clones are missing from TCRdb's copy, which holds only in-frame ones; the method was immunoSEQ multiplex PCR. The sample shows tens of thousands of clones, roughly nine tenths of them seen only once. The specimen was CD4+ T cells from peripheral blood mononuclear cells, collected in the first trimester of pregnancy. These receptors were taken from a female donor with multiple sclerosis, enrolled in a pregnancy study.

This chain connects TRBV5-1 to TRBJ2-7; D is ambiguous. From germline, CDR1 is SGHRS and CDR2 YFSETQ. The CDR3 is made up of 15 amino acids. The V end lost 0 bases, the J end lost 0 bases, and 10 bases lay between the germline ends. DNA for the CDR3: TGCGCCAGCAGCTTGGTCGGCGGCACCTCCTACGAGCAGTACTTC. Translation: CASSLVGGTSYEQYF.

This chain uses TRBV7-3 with TRBJ2-1; D may be TRBD2 (5 bases). Trimming left V 5 bases short and J 8 bases short, with 19 bases between. The germline V gene has CDR1 SGHTA and CDR2 FQGTGA. The CDR3 extends over 15 amino acids. This CDR3 is CASSVSALGNDEQFF. The CDR3 region has the DNA TGTGCCAGCAGCGTTAGCGCCCTGGGAAACGATGAGCAGTTCTTC. Looking up the rest from reference TRBV7-3 and TRBJ2-1 gives the full variable domain: GAGVSQTPSNKVTEKGKYVELRCDPISGHTALYWYRQSLGQGPEFLIYFQGTGAADDSGLPNDRFFAVRPEGSVSTLKIQRTERGDSAVYLCASSVSALGNDEQFFGPGTRLTVL.

This chain connects TRBV7-9 to TRBJ1-2; TRBD1 agrees at 10 bases. CDR3 length: 14 residues. CDR1 is SEHNR, CDR2 FQNEAQ, per germline (reference sequence). V lost 8 bases to trimming and J lost 2 bases; unmatched junction nucleotides: 5. CDR3: CASGQGGPNYGYTF. The DNA for the CDR3 is TGTGCCAGCGGACAGGGGGGCCCGAACTATGGCTACACCTTC.

The V call is TRBV15, the J call TRBJ1-1; D is uncertain. CDR1 and CDR2 (germline): LNHNV, YYDKDF (reference sequence). CDR3 length: 16 amino acids. Trimming took off 3 bases at V and 8 bases at J, with 22 bases between the two ends. CDR3 sequence reads: CATSRPTLGRDLEAFF. CDR3 sequence (DNA): TGTGCCACCAGCAGGCCTACTTTAGGGAGGGATCTGGAAGCTTTCTTT. Full variable domain (rest looked up from reference TRBV15 and TRBJ1-1): DAMVIQNPRYQVTQFGKPVTLSCSQTLNHNVMYWYQQKSSQAPKLLFHYYDKDFNNEADTPDNFQSRRPNTSFCFLDIRSPGLGDTAMYLCATSRPTLGRDLEAFFGQGTRLTVV.

This chain links TRBV6-5 with TRBJ2-1; 9 bases align to TRBD1. J lost 3 bases, V lost 6 bases, and 6 bases had no gene match. CDR1 is MNHEY and CDR2 is SVGAGI in the germline V gene. This CDR3 is 15 amino acids long. CDR3 protein: CASRTDRGIYNEQFF. CDR3 sequence (DNA): TGTGCCAGCAGAACTGACAGGGGGATCTACAATGAGCAGTTCTTC.

This chain joins TRBV28 and TRBJ2-7; a possible D gene is TRBD2 (6 bases). The CDR3 consists of 17 residues. Germline loops: CDR1 MDHEN, CDR2 SYDVKM. Trimming removed 5 bases at V and 2 bases at J, with 22 bases between. The DNA of the CDR3 is TGTGCCAGCAGTAGATACAGACCTAGCGATTTAACCTACGAGCAGTACTTC. This translates into CASSRYRPSDLTYEQYF.

The chain joins TRBV5-1 to TRBJ2-2; 14 bases agree with TRBD2. This CDR3 comprises 17 residues. Unmatched junction bases numbered 5, after V lost 3 bases and J lost 4 bases. The germline V gene encodes CDR1 SGHRS and CDR2 YFSETQ. The CDR3 DNA follows: TGCGCCAGCAGCTGGGGACTAGCGGGAGTGGTCACCGGGGAGCTGTTTTTT. As protein: CASSWGLAGVVTGELFF.

The V call is TRBV5-3, the J call TRBJ2-7, with 11 bases lining up with TRBD2. TRBV5-3 is assigned to the ORF class and has an uncertain function. CDR3 size: 17 residues. V was clipped by 4 bases and J by 4 bases; unmatched bases: 13. The CDR3 sequence: CARSRPRLAGQRYEQYF. DNA for the CDR3: TGTGCCAGAAGCCGCCCCCGACTAGCGGGACAAAGGTACGAGCAGTACTTC.

This chain joins TRBV27 and TRBJ1-1, with 9 positions matching TRBD1. V trimming: 2 bases; J trimming: 8 bases; junction bases outside the gene matches: 3. Per germline, CDR1 MNHEY and CDR2 SMNVEV (reference sequence). The length of the CDR3 is 13 residues. The CDR3 here is CASSLIGTGEAFF. For the CDR3, the DNA is TGTGCCAGCAGTTTAATTGGGACAGGGGAAGCTTTCTTT.

V is TRBV5-1 and J is TRBJ2-1, with 8 bases lining up with TRBD1. Germline V gene data show CDR1 as SGHRS and CDR2 as YFSETQ. CDR3 length: 14 amino acids. Trimming cost V 0 bases and J 4 bases; bases outside gene matches: 0. For the CDR3, the DNA is TGCGCCAGCAGCTTGGGACAGGGGTACAATGAGCAGTTCTTC. Translating it yields CASSLGQGYNEQFF. The entire variable domain, with the rest obtained from reference TRBV5-1 and TRBJ2-1, is as follows: KAGVTQTPRYLIKTRGQQVTLSCSPISGHRSVSWYQQTPGQGLQFLFEYFSETQRNKGNFPGRFSGRQFSNSRSEMNVSTLELGDSALYLCASSLGQGYNEQFFGPGTRLTVL.

The chain combines TRBV28 with TRBJ2-7; D is possibly TRBD1 (6 bases). The CDR3 spans 13 residues. The V end lost 8 bases, the J end lost 0 bases, and 11 bases lay between the germline ends. Germline V CDR1 and CDR2: MDHEN, SYDVKM. The CDR3 here is CASRGQNSYEQYF. The CDR3 region has the DNA TGTGCCAGCCGTGGACAGAACTCCTACGAGCAGTACTTC.

This clone was recorded a few times. The chain carries TRBV7-2 and TRBJ2-1; possibly TRBD1 for D (6 bases). This CDR3 is built from 15 residues. V was trimmed by 3 bases and J by 4 bases, leaving 13 bases between them. Germline assignment: CDR1 SGHTA and CDR2 FQGNSA. CDR3 DNA sequence: TGTGCCAGCAGCTTTCAGGGGCTAGGGTACAATGAGCAGTTCTTC. Residues: CASSFQGLGYNEQFF. Full variable domain (outside the CDR3, taken from reference TRBV7-2 and TRBJ2-1): GAGVSQSPSNKVTEKGKDVELRCDPISGHTALYWYRQSLGQGLEFLIYFQGNSAPDKSGLPSDRFSAERTGGSVSTLTIQRTQQEDSAVYLCASSFQGLGYNEQFFGPGTRLTVL.

The J gene is TRBJ2-3, the V gene TRBV2; 8 bases map to TRBD1. The CDR3 length is 15 residues. The germline gives CDR1 SNHLY, CDR2 FYNNEI. V trimming: 4 bases; J trimming: 2 bases; junction bases outside the gene matches: 5. The chain's CDR3 is CASSGLTGDTDTQYF. CDR3 in DNA: TGTGCCAGCAGTGGGTTGACAGGGGACACAGATACGCAGTATTTT.

V is TRBV6-5 and J is TRBJ1-1; D gene uncertain. The V gene lost 7 bases and the J gene lost 0 bases, with 9 bases spanning the gap. The CDR3 is 13 amino acids. Germline CDR1 is MNHEY and CDR2 is SVGAGI. In DNA form, the CDR3 reads TGTGCCAGCACCGACATGATGAACACTGAAGCTTTCTTT. It is translated as CASTDMMNTEAFF.

This sequence joins TRBV28 and TRBJ1-2; D not certain. This CDR3 has 13 amino acids. The germline V and J ends were trimmed by 4 bases and 8 bases, with 14 bases remaining between them. Germline V gives CDR1 MDHEN, CDR2 SYDVKM. CDR3 loop: CASSSFSPEGYTF. The CDR3, as DNA: TGTGCCAGCAGTTCCTTCAGTCCTGAAGGCTACACCTTC.

V is TRBV5-6 and J is TRBJ1-1; possibly TRBD1 for D (6 bases). Trimming stripped 3 bases from V and 3 bases from J, with 15 bases between. CDR3 length equals 15 residues. Germline-derived CDR1 and CDR2 are SGHDT and YYEEEE. The CDR3 sequence: CASSSPGQGHTEAFF. CDR3 DNA sequence: TGTGCCAGCAGCTCCCCCGGGCAGGGGCACACTGAAGCTTTCTTT. The full variable domain, rest sourced from reference TRBV5-6 and TRBJ1-1, is DAGVTQSPTHLIKTRGQQVTLRCSPKSGHDTVSWYQQALGQGPQFIFQYYEEEERQRGNFPDRFSGHQFPNYSSELNVNALLLGDSALYLCASSSPGQGHTEAFFGQGTRLTVV.

The genes are TRBV20-1 and TRBJ2-7; D remains ambiguous. Between the trimmed V and J ends, which lost 7 bases and 0 bases, there was a span of 7 bases. The CDR3 has 11 amino acids. The V gene's germline CDR1 is DFQATT and CDR2 SNEGSKA (reference sequence). CDR3 nucleotide sequence: TGCAGTGTTCGGAGCTCCTACGAGCAGTACTTC. This codes for CSVRSSYEQYF.

The chain uses TRBV19 and TRBJ2-2, with D possibly being TRBD1 (5 bases). The CDR3 length is 15 residues. Germline lookup yields CDR1 LNHDA and CDR2 SQIVND (reference sequence). The V and J ends lost 2 bases and 3 bases respectively, with 10 bases between them. The CDR3 DNA reads TGTGCCAGTAGTATAATGGGGCAATACACCGGGGAGCTGTTTTTT. As protein: CASSIMGQYTGELFF.

The V call is TRBV5-1, the J call TRBJ2-1, with a weak D call TRBD2 (5 bases). The CDR3 runs to 13 residues. CDR1 and CDR2 (germline): SGHRS, YFSETQ. V was pared by 1 base and J by 7 bases, with 9 bases between. The CDR3 DNA reads as TGCGCCAGCAGCTTGCCCAGCGGAAATGAGCAGTTCTTC. Protein: CASSLPSGNEQFF. Using reference TRBV5-1 and TRBJ2-1 for the parts outside the CDR3, the full variable domain is KAGVTQTPRYLIKTRGQQVTLSCSPISGHRSVSWYQQTPGQGLQFLFEYFSETQRNKGNFPGRFSGRQFSNSRSEMNVSTLELGDSALYLCASSLPSGNEQFFGPGTRLTVL.

The chain carries TRBV7-9 and TRBJ1-4, with D maybe TRBD1 (6 bases). Trimming shortened V by 1 base and J by 8 bases, and 11 bases separated the two germline ends. CDR1 and CDR2 (germline): SEHNR, FQNEAQ (reference sequence). The CDR3 contains 14 residues. CDR3 DNA sequence: TGTGCCAGCAGCTTAGTAGGGGGACGAGAAAAACTGTTTTTT. Amino acids: CASSLVGGREKLFF.

The genes are TRBV4-1 and TRBJ1-3; D remains ambiguous. The germline V gene encodes CDR1 MGHRA and CDR2 YSYEKL. V shed 8 bases and J shed 0 bases, with 8 bases lying between them. There are 13 residues in the CDR3. The CDR3 protein is CASHGSSGNTIYF. The CDR3 nucleotides are TGCGCCAGCCACGGGAGCTCTGGAAACACCATATATTTT.

CDR3 bases: TGTGCCAGCAGAAACCGGGACAGGGGGACAGATACGCAGTATTTT. Residues: CASRNRDRGTDTQYF. J is TRBJ2-3 and V is TRBV28; 11 bases are shared with TRBD1. With V trimmed by 6 bases and J by 3 bases, 5 bases remained unmatched. The CDR3 is made up of 15 amino acids. The V gene's germline CDR1 is MDHEN and CDR2 SYDVKM.

The chain couples TRBV6-1 to TRBJ2-7; TRBD2 is a possible D gene (5 bases). The CDR3 has 13 residues. The germline V and J ends were trimmed by 6 bases and 0 bases, with 9 bases remaining between them. From germline, CDR1 is MNHNS and CDR2 SASEGT. CDR3 bases: TGTGCCAGCAGCGGGGTTGTCTCCTACGAGCAGTACTTC. Translated, it gives CASSGVVSYEQYF.